Detailed here is one TCR beta chain. What it binds is not known. Clones were read by immunoSEQ multiplex PCR, and TCRdb kept only the in-frame ones, dropping some. The sample has about 130,000 clones, about nine tenths seen once. The sample comes from a study of graft-versus-host responses after intestinal transplantation. The wider study: Anti-thymocyte globulin induction preceded approximately three years of tacrolimus and steroid maintenance in all recipients.

The CDR3 has 17 amino acids. The germline V gene encodes CDR1 SGHAT and CDR2 FQNNGV. With 4 bases clipped from V and 2 bases from J, the junction kept 10 bases outside the gene matches. Study results and caveats: Clonal ratios of graft-versus-host to host-versus-graft in allografts were high for patients exhibiting graft-donor T cell macrochimerism.

The clonotype comes from a human donor who received an intestinal transplant. This material consisted of unstimulated CD4+ T cells sorted from spleen or lymph node cells, taken before intestinal transplant. V is TRBV11-2 and J is TRBJ2-3; 9 bases are a match to TRBD1. In DNA form, the CDR3 reads TGTGCCAGCAGCTCAGGAATTACAGGGGGCGTCACAGATACGCAGTATTTT. Its translation: CASSSGITGGVTDTQYF.